What follows are 11 T cell receptor beta chains derived from one specimen sequenced in a study of T cells after yellow fever vaccination. TCRdb called the 5' RACE reads again in MiXCR, with one record for every CDR3 protein. The table has a few hundred thousand distinct CDR3 sequences, about 19% seen once. The specimen was PBMCs, collected before the yellow fever booster vaccination. These receptors came from a man aged 18 to 29 who received the YFV17D yellow fever vaccine.

This clonotype has a handful of counts. The chain has TRBV12-3 or TRBV12-4 and TRBJ2-5, with 13 bases fitting TRBD2. V dropped 5 bases and J dropped 6; count of bases not matched to a gene: 3. CDR3 length: 14 residues. The CDR3: CASSTSGGAKTQYF. The CDR3 DNA reads as TGTGCCAGCAGTACTAGCGGGGGGGCAAAGACCCAGTACTTC.

This clonotype was counted between two and nine times. The rearrangement joins TRBV15 to TRBJ2-7; D is unclear. Germline lookup yields CDR1 LNHNV and CDR2 YYDKDF (reference sequence). Trimming shortened V by 3 bases and J by 3 bases, and 3 bases separated the two germline ends. This CDR3 spans 11 amino acids. CDR3 in DNA: TGTGCCACCAGCAGGGGCTACGAGCAGTACGTC. Protein product: CATSRGYEQYV.

J is TRBJ2-5 and V is TRBV5-1; 7 nucleotides align to TRBD1. V was clipped by 4 bases and J by 1 base; unmatched bases: 10. CDR1 and CDR2 (germline): SGHRS, YFSETQ. There are 16 residues in the CDR3. The CDR3: CASSPHQGVTQETQYF. CDR3 DNA sequence: TGCGCCAGCAGCCCACACCAGGGGGTGACCCAAGAGACCCAGTACTTC.

This clonotype was recorded a few times. V is TRBV20-1 and J is TRBJ2-7; 11 nucleotides align to TRBD1. The CDR3 covers 14 residues. CDR1 and CDR2 (germline): DFQATT, SNEGSKA (reference sequence). The J segment lost 3 bases and the V segment lost 4 bases, leaving 5 bases of the junction unmatched. CDR3 DNA: TGCAGTGCTAAACCCGGGACAGGGGGCTACGAGCAGTACGTC. As protein: CSAKPGTGGYEQYV.

V and J are TRBV7-2 and TRBJ1-4; D possibly corresponds to TRBD1 (6 bases). V was pared by 5 bases and J by 8 bases, with 18 bases between. Germline V gene data show CDR1 as SGHTA and CDR2 as FQGNSA. The CDR3 length is 15 residues. CDR3 residues: CASSPQTGPGEKLFF. The CDR3 DNA is TGTGCCAGCAGCCCACAAACAGGGCCGGGGGAAAAACTGTTTTTT.

The chain combines TRBV6-5 with TRBJ2-7; D is ambiguous. The CDR3 length is 14 residues. The V gene's germline CDR1 is MNHEY and CDR2 SVGAGI. Trimming removed 0 bases from V and 2 bases from J, with 8 bases in between. CDR3 bases: TGTGCCAGCAGTTACTCGACGAAAACCTACGAGCAGTACTTC. Amino acids: CASSYSTKTYEQYF.

The chain joins TRBV12-5 to TRBJ2-7, with D tentatively TRBD2 (7 bases). The CDR3 is 17 amino acids. V lost 0 bases, J lost 0 bases, and 15 bases lay in between. The germline V gene encodes CDR1 LGHNT and CDR2 FRNRAP. Here the CDR3 DNA reads TGTGCTAGTGGTTTGGTGGGCGGGGGCCTGAGCTCCTACGAGCAGTACTTC. This sequence encodes CASGLVGGGLSSYEQYF.

This clonotype was seen more than once but under ten times. The V gene is TRBV7-2, the J gene TRBJ2-3; 9 nucleotides match TRBD1. J lost 3 bases, V lost 1 base, and 2 bases had no gene match. The CDR3 runs 15 residues. The V gene's germline CDR1 is SGHTA and CDR2 FQGNSA. CDR3 residues: CASSLVDRGTDTQYF. In nucleotides, the CDR3 is TGTGCCAGCAGCTTAGTCGACAGGGGGACAGATACGCAGTATTTT.

This chain uses TRBV29-1 with TRBJ1-4; D is possibly TRBD1 (6 bases). Germline V lookup: CDR1 SQVTM, CDR2 ANQGSEA. The CDR3 has 13 residues. The V gene lost 4 bases and the J gene lost 5 bases, with 11 bases spanning the gap. CDR3 nucleotides: TGCAGCGTTGGGACAGCTCAGAATGAAAAACTGTTTTTT. This codes for CSVGTAQNEKLFF.

This clonotype was detected a few times. The chain employs TRBV19 and TRBJ1-2; D is possibly TRBD1 (6 bases). The CDR3 contains 12 residues. The germline CDR1 and CDR2 sequences are LNHDA and SQIVND (reference sequence). V lost 6 bases and J 6 bases, leaving 11 bases between the germline ends. The CDR3 is CASRTGGDGYTF. Here the CDR3 DNA reads TGTGCCAGTAGAACGGGGGGCGATGGCTACACCTTC.

This clonotype was picked up a small number of times. This chain joins TRBV6-5 and TRBJ2-6; D unclear. Germline values: CDR1 MNHEY, CDR2 SVGAGI. Trimming pared 8 bases from V and 1 base from J, leaving 21 bases between. This CDR3 spans 18 amino acids. CDR3: CASAPRAVTLSGANVLTF. In DNA, the CDR3 is TGTGCCAGCGCACCAAGGGCGGTAACTTTATCTGGGGCCAACGTCCTGACTTTC.